A single sample gave rise to the 26 T cell receptor beta chains below, sequenced in a study of blood T cell repertoires in COVID-19. Assay used: immunoSEQ multiplex PCR; TCRdb lists only in-frame clones, some missing. The sample carries about 34,000 clones, 90% recorded once. The specimen sequenced was peripheral blood. Receptors were obtained from a man in his 60s with active or convalescent COVID-19.

CDR3 sequence reads: CASSVGLAGDSNEQFF. CDR3 nucleotides: TGCGCCAGCAGCGTCGGACTAGCGGGAGATAGCAATGAGCAGTTCTTC. The chain combines TRBV5-1 with TRBJ2-1; 13 bases are a match to TRBD2. The V gene end was trimmed by 4 bases and the J gene end by 6 bases; junction bases not matched to a gene: 7. CDR3 length: 16 residues. Germline V gene data show CDR1 as SGHRS and CDR2 as YFSETQ.

The chain links TRBV19 to TRBJ2-1; a weak D match, TRBD2 (5 bases). CDR3 length equals 13 residues. Germline CDR1 reads LNHDA; CDR2 reads SQIVND (reference sequence). Trimming cost V 6 bases and J 7 bases, with 13 bases left between them. CDR3 coding DNA: TGTGCCAGTAGGCGGGTCCCTGGGAATGAGCAGTTCTTC. Translating it yields CASRRVPGNEQFF.

The chain carries TRBV7-8 and TRBJ2-1; D unclear. The V end was cut by 1 base, the J end by 10 bases, with 14 bases between. Germline CDR1 and CDR2: SGHVS and FQNEAQ. The CDR3 consists of 14 residues. The CDR3 sequence: CASSLGGQLLEQFF. The CDR3 DNA is TGTGCCAGCAGCTTAGGCGGCCAACTCCTCGAGCAGTTCTTC. Full variable domain (outside the CDR3, taken from reference TRBV7-8 and TRBJ2-1): GAGVSQSPRYKVAKRGQDVALRCDPISGHVSLFWYQQALGQGPEFLTYFQNEAQLDKSGLPSDRFFAERPEGSVSTLKIQRTQQEDSAVYLCASSLGGQLLEQFFGPGTRLTVL.

V gene TRBV7-2 combines with J gene TRBJ2-3; 7 bases match TRBD1. The CDR3 contains 14 residues. Germline V lookup: CDR1 SGHTA, CDR2 FQGNSA. The V segment lost 6 bases and the J segment 0 bases; nucleotides outside the gene matches: 3. Here the CDR3 DNA reads TGTGCCAGCAGAAGACAGGGAAGCACAGATACGCAGTATTTT. The encoded protein is CASRRQGSTDTQYF.

The chain joins TRBV3-1 (or the pseudogene TRBV3-2) to TRBJ1-5, with 12 bases lining up with TRBD1. The CDR3 sequence is 15 residues long. The J segment lost 6 bases and the V segment lost 4 bases, leaving 4 bases of the junction unmatched. The germline CDR1 and CDR2 sequences are LGHDT and YNNKEL (reference sequence). The CDR3 protein is CASSPGTGGSQPQHF. CDR3 sequence (DNA): TGTGCCAGCAGCCCCGGGACAGGGGGCTCTCAGCCCCAGCATTTT.

V gene TRBV21-1 combines with J gene TRBJ1-5; TRBD1, the table's D call, lacks a check against the DNA. TRBV21-1 is given as a pseudogene. The CDR3 is made up of 16 amino acids. CDR3 region: CASSIGQRPSNQPQHF. Written as DNA, the CDR3 is TGTGCCAGCAGCATCGGACAGCGGCCCAGCAATCAGCCCCAGCATTTT.

This chain joins TRBV24-1 and TRBJ2-1; 14 positions agree with TRBD2. The CDR3 length is 13 residues. V was clipped by 7 bases and J by 15 bases; unmatched bases: 7. Per germline, CDR1 KGHDR and CDR2 SFDVKD. CDR3 in DNA: TGTGCCACCAGCGGGACTAGCGGGGGAGTACTGTTCTTC. Translating it yields CATSGTSGGVLFF.

This clone appeared a single time. The chain carries TRBV23-1 and TRBJ2-3; 9 nucleotides agree with TRBD1. TRBV23-1 is placed among ORFs of uncertain function. The CDR3 is 18 amino acids. The V and J ends lost 2 bases and 0 bases, in that order; junction bases with no gene match: 9. CDR3 coding DNA: TGCGCCAGCAGTCAAGACAGGGGGATGAACACTAGCACAGATACGCAGTATTTT. It specifies CASSQDRGMNTSTDTQYF.

This clone was picked up one time. This chain uses TRBV6-9 with TRBJ2-7, with 8 nucleotides matching TRBD2. This CDR3 is 17 amino acids long. Looked up from germline, CDR1 is MNHGY and CDR2 is SVAAGI. The V segment lost 7 bases and the J segment 4 bases; nucleotides outside the gene matches: 18. This CDR3 is CASILPRLALLEYEQYF. The CDR3 DNA follows: TGTGCCAGCATCCTTCCGAGACTAGCGCTATTAGAGTACGAGCAGTACTTC.

The rearrangement links TRBV6-5 to TRBJ1-1; 9 nucleotides align to TRBD1. The CDR3 length is 12 residues. The germline V gene encodes CDR1 MNHEY and CDR2 SVGAGI. The V and J ends lost 6 bases and 9 bases, in that order; junction bases with no gene match: 5. The CDR3 nucleotides are TGTGCCAGCAGGCGGACAGGGGTACAAGCTTTCTTT. Residues: CASRRTGVQAFF.

This clone was detected only once. V and J are TRBV7-9 and TRBJ2-2, with 8 bases that match TRBD1. This CDR3 contains 16 residues. With V trimmed by 0 bases and J by 3 bases, 3 bases remained unmatched. Looked up from germline, CDR1 is SEHNR and CDR2 is FQNEAQ (reference sequence). The CDR3 reads CASSLAGQGHTGELFF. The CDR3 bases are TGTGCCAGCAGCTTAGCCGGACAGGGTCACACCGGGGAGCTGTTTTTT.

This chain links TRBV20-1 with TRBJ2-5; possibly TRBD2 for D (5 bases). The CDR3 consists of 11 residues. Deletions cut 4 bases from V and 4 bases from J, with 7 bases between. Looked up from germline, CDR1 is DFQATT and CDR2 is SNEGSKA (reference sequence). The CDR3 region is CSAKRGETQYF. The CDR3 DNA reads as TGCAGTGCTAAACGGGGAGAGACCCAGTACTTC.

The rearrangement uses TRBV7-9 and TRBJ1-3; tentatively, D is TRBD1 (5 bases). The CDR3 loop spans 12 amino acids. Trimming took off 4 bases at V and 4 bases at J, with 5 bases between the two ends. Germline values: CDR1 SEHNR, CDR2 FQNEAQ (reference sequence). The CDR3 loop reads CASSWTGNTIYF. The CDR3 nucleotides are TGTGCCAGCAGCTGGACAGGAAACACCATATATTTT.

The chain couples TRBV20-1 to TRBJ2-7; possible D gene TRBD1, 5 bases. CDR3 length: 11 amino acids. The V gene lost 5 bases and the J gene lost 4 bases, with 9 bases spanning the gap. CDR1 is DFQATT, CDR2 SNEGSKA, per germline (reference sequence). CDR3 DNA sequence: TGCAGTGCTGGCAGGGTTTACGAGCAGTACTTC. It is translated as CSAGRVYEQYF.

This clone was counted only a few times. The J gene is TRBJ2-7, the V gene TRBV13; 9 nucleotides line up with TRBD2. The CDR3 loop spans 16 amino acids. V was clipped by 5 bases and J by 2 bases; unmatched bases: 10. The germline V gene encodes CDR1 PRHDT and CDR2 FYEKMQ (reference sequence). The CDR3 loop reads CASSPGGTSPTYEQYF. In DNA form, the CDR3 reads TGTGCCAGCAGCCCTGGGGGGACTAGCCCCACCTACGAGCAGTACTTC.

The chain uses TRBV3-1 (or the pseudogene TRBV3-2) and TRBJ1-1; possibly TRBD1 for D (5 bases). CDR1 is LGHDT and CDR2 is YNNKEL in the germline V gene (reference sequence). V lost 2 bases, J lost 1 base, and 8 bases lay in between. This CDR3 has 14 residues. For the CDR3, the DNA is TGTGCCAGCAGCCAAAGACAGAAGAACACTGAAGCTTTCTTT. The encoded protein is CASSQRQKNTEAFF.

The chain uses TRBV7-3 and TRBJ2-3; 8 bases fit TRBD1. The CDR3 consists of 16 residues. Losses at the gene ends were 5 bases for V and 0 bases for J; bases not matched to a gene: 7. Germline V gene lookup returns CDR1 SGHTA and CDR2 FQGTGA. This CDR3 reads CASSGGQGASTDTQYF. The CDR3 DNA reads as TGTGCCAGCAGCGGTGGACAGGGCGCTAGCACAGATACGCAGTATTTT. The whole variable domain, remainder taken from reference TRBV7-3 and TRBJ2-3, is GAGVSQTPSNKVTEKGKYVELRCDPISGHTALYWYRQSLGQGPEFLIYFQGTGAADDSGLPNDRFFAVRPEGSVSTLKIQRTERGDSAVYLCASSGGQGASTDTQYFGPGTRLTVL.

The chain carries TRBV5-6 and TRBJ1-5, with 9 bases aligning to TRBD1. The V gene end was trimmed by 6 bases and the J gene end by 2 bases; junction bases not matched to a gene: 6. The length of the CDR3 is 15 residues. Germline CDR1 reads SGHDT; CDR2 reads YYEEEE. The DNA for the CDR3 is TGTGCCAGCAACACAGGGGGCTCGGGCAATCAGCCCCAGCATTTT. This sequence encodes CASNTGGSGNQPQHF.

The chain has TRBV9 and TRBJ2-5; 10 bases are shared with TRBD2. V was pared by 0 bases and J by 4 bases, with 6 bases of the junction left unmatched. This CDR3 spans 16 amino acids. Germline V gene lookup returns CDR1 SGDLS and CDR2 YYNGEE. The CDR3 here is CASSVVPSGGPETQYF. The CDR3 DNA reads TGTGCCAGCAGCGTAGTTCCTAGCGGGGGACCAGAGACCCAGTACTTC.

The chain joins TRBV5-1 to TRBJ1-2; 9 nucleotides agree with TRBD1. This CDR3 spans 14 amino acids. With 0 bases clipped from V and 3 bases from J, the junction kept 0 bases outside the gene matches. CDR1 SGHRS and CDR2 YFSETQ come from the germline V gene. This CDR3 reads CASSLGDRDYGYTF. In nucleotides, the CDR3 is TGCGCCAGCAGCTTGGGGGACAGGGACTATGGCTACACCTTC.

The chain joins TRBV5-1 to TRBJ1-2; a weak D match, TRBD1 (6 bases). Germline lookup yields CDR1 SGHRS and CDR2 YFSETQ. Trimming pared 2 bases from V and 8 bases from J, leaving 22 bases between. The CDR3 extends over 16 amino acids. The CDR3, as DNA: TGCGCCAGCAGCTTCCCCCCAGGGGAGGGGTCGTTAGGCTACACCTTC. Protein product: CASSFPPGEGSLGYTF.

The V gene is TRBV5-1, the J gene TRBJ2-3; 10 nucleotides align to TRBD2. This CDR3 is 14 amino acids long. CDR1 is SGHRS, CDR2 YFSETQ, per germline. V shed 2 bases and J 4 bases; nucleotides not matched to a gene: 1. CDR3 coding DNA: TGCGCCAGCAGCTTAGGGACTAGCGCAGATACGCAGTATTTT. Residues: CASSLGTSADTQYF.

The chain recombines TRBV18 with TRBJ1-2, with 10 bases aligning to TRBD1. This CDR3 is built from 15 residues. The V gene end was trimmed by 2 bases and the J gene end by 6 bases; junction bases not matched to a gene: 6. Germline values: CDR1 KGHSH, CDR2 LQKENI. The CDR3 loop reads CASSPAGTGENGYTF. CDR3 sequence (DNA): TGTGCCAGCTCACCAGCCGGGACAGGGGAAAATGGCTACACCTTC.

The J gene is TRBJ2-2, the V gene TRBV10-1, with 7 bases aligning to TRBD2. The germline V gene has CDR1 WNHNN and CDR2 SYGVQD (reference sequence). The CDR3 is made up of 14 amino acids. The J segment lost 5 bases and the V segment lost 3 bases, leaving 3 bases of the junction unmatched. CDR3 nucleotides: TGCGCCAGCAGTGACCCCGGGGGGACCGGGGAGCTGTTTTTT. Translating gives CASSDPGGTGELFF.

The CDR3 DNA reads TGTGCCATCAGTGAAGGGACTAGCGGGAGCCGGGGTGGTGAGAAGACCCAGTACTTC. It translates to CAISEGTSGSRGGEKTQYF. V usage is TRBV10-3 and J usage is TRBJ2-5, with 14 bases matching TRBD2. The germline V gene encodes CDR1 ENHRY and CDR2 SYGVKD. The trim removed 3 bases at V and 6 bases at J, leaving 15 bases unmatched. The CDR3 has 19 residues.

The chain uses TRBV6-2 or TRBV6-3 and TRBJ1-2; TRBD1 might be the D (6 bases). V lost 5 bases, J lost 7 bases, and 11 bases lay in between. CDR1 MNHEY and CDR2 SVGEGT come from the germline V gene. The CDR3 is made up of 12 amino acids. The CDR3 loop reads CASSRQGTGYTF. CDR3 DNA: TGTGCCAGCAGTCGCCAGGGGACTGGCTACACCTTC.